What follows are 17 T cell receptor beta chains derived from one specimen sequenced in a study of blood T cell repertoires in COVID-19. Sequencing used immunoSEQ multiplex PCR; TCRdb keeps in-frame clones, though not all of them. The sample has around 240,000 clones; 91% are singletons. Material: PBMCs or T cells enriched from blood (not recorded which). The receptors derive from a human donor in a cohort exposed to, infected with or recovered from COVID-19 (not recorded which). The donor label of this sample is uncertain.

This rearrangement joins TRBV3-1 (or the pseudogene TRBV3-2) to TRBJ2-5; 9 bases match TRBD2. In germline, CDR1 is LGHDT, CDR2 YNNKEL (reference sequence). This CDR3 is 14 amino acids long. V lost 3 bases to trimming and J lost 1 base; unmatched junction nucleotides: 0. The CDR3 DNA follows: TGTGCCAGCAGCCAGCGGGGGGGCCAAGAGACCCAGTACTTC. Protein: CASSQRGGQETQYF.

In this sample, this clone turned up once. This chain uses TRBV6-5 with TRBJ2-7, with D perhaps matching TRBD2 (6 bases). Germline CDR1 is MNHEY and CDR2 is SVGAGI. The CDR3 has 16 residues. V shed 2 bases and J shed 5 bases, with 19 bases lying between them. CDR3: CASSYVPLASFHEQYF. As DNA, the CDR3 is TGTGCCAGCAGTTACGTCCCCCTAGCGAGTTTCCACGAGCAGTACTTC.

The chain recombines TRBV7-6 with TRBJ1-1, with D tentatively TRBD1 (5 bases). The V gene's germline CDR1 is SGHVS and CDR2 FNYEAQ. V lost 1 base, J lost 5 bases, and 14 bases lay in between. The length of the CDR3 is 15 residues. The DNA for the CDR3 is TGTGCCAGCAGCTTAGTTCGGGGGACGAGGACTGAAGCTTTCTTT. Translation gives CASSLVRGTRTEAFF. The full variable domain, its missing parts supplied by reference TRBV7-6 and TRBJ1-1, is GAGVSQSPRYKVTKRGQDVALRCDPISGHVSLYWYRQALGQGPEFLTYFNYEAQQDKSGLPNDRFSAERPEGSISTLTIQRTEQRDSAMYRCASSLVRGTRTEAFFGQGTRLTVV.

This chain uses TRBV9 with TRBJ2-1; TRBD2 might be the D (6 bases). Per the germline V gene, CDR1 is SGDLS and CDR2 is YYNGEE. Trimming removed 0 bases from V and 6 bases from J, with 13 bases in between. The CDR3 sequence is 15 residues long. The CDR3 DNA is TGTGCCAGCAGCGTAGTTGGGGGGATCGGCAATGAGCAGTTCTTC. This encodes CASSVVGGIGNEQFF.

This clone was detected once. The CDR3 region has the DNA TGTGCCATCAGTAACCAGGATAATTCACCCCTCCACTTT. Encoded protein: CAISNQDNSPLHF. The chain recombines TRBV10-3 with TRBJ1-6; D unresolved. The CDR3 runs 13 residues. The germline V gene encodes CDR1 ENHRY and CDR2 SYGVKD. V was pared by 5 bases and J by 5 bases, with 7 bases between.

The chain has TRBV5-5 and TRBJ1-1, with D hard to call. The V and J ends lost 4 bases and 5 bases respectively, with 12 bases between them. Per germline, CDR1 SGHKS and CDR2 YYEKEE (reference sequence). The CDR3 is 13 residues long. In DNA, the CDR3 is TGTGCCAGCAGCCCCCGGTCGCGGACTGAAGCTTTCTTT. Amino acids: CASSPRSRTEAFF.

The gene calls are TRBV21-1 and TRBJ1-1; the D call in the table, TRBD1, was not verified against the DNA. TRBV21-1 is an annotated pseudogene. The CDR3 totals 18 residues. The CDR3 DNA reads TGTGCCAGCAGCAAAGTTAGTGACCCCGACAGGGGGACCACTGAAGCTTTCTTT. Its translation: CASSKVSDPDRGTTEAFF.

The rearrangement uses TRBV19 and TRBJ1-1; 9 positions agree with TRBD1. The V gene end was trimmed by 7 bases and the J gene end by 5 bases; junction bases not matched to a gene: 8. The CDR3 extends over 14 amino acids. CDR1 and CDR2 (germline): LNHDA, SQIVND (reference sequence). CDR3 nucleotides: TGTGCCAGTACCCCTCGGGACAGGGAGACTGAAGCTTTCTTT. The encoded protein is CASTPRDRETEAFF. Drawing the rest from reference TRBV19 and TRBJ1-1, the complete variable domain is DGGITQSPKYLFRKEGQNVTLSCEQNLNHDAMYWYRQDPGQGLRLIYYSQIVNDFQKGDIAEGYSVSREKKESFPLTVTSAQKNPTAFYLCASTPRDRETEAFFGQGTRLTVV.

The chain has TRBV4-1 and TRBJ2-7; TRBD1 agrees at 7 bases. The V segment lost 4 bases and the J segment 3 bases; nucleotides outside the gene matches: 12. This CDR3 has 16 amino acids. Germline assignment: CDR1 MGHRA and CDR2 YSYEKL. CDR3 amino acids: CASSPIFRDSSYEQYF. CDR3 DNA sequence: TGCGCCAGCAGCCCTATTTTCCGGGACAGTAGCTACGAGCAGTACTTC.

V gene TRBV6-5 combines with J gene TRBJ1-4; 10 bases line up with TRBD1. Losses at the gene ends were 6 bases for V and 11 bases for J; bases not matched to a gene: 9. CDR3 size: 14 residues. Germline loops: CDR1 MNHEY, CDR2 SVGAGI. The CDR3 bases are TGTGCCAGCAGCTTTGGGACAGGGGCGACGAAACTGTTTTTT. Amino acid sequence: CASSFGTGATKLFF.

This rearrangement joins TRBV7-2 to TRBJ1-1, with D possibly matching TRBD1 (5 bases). Germline values: CDR1 SGHTA, CDR2 FQGNSA. The CDR3 loop spans 14 amino acids. V lost 3 bases, J lost 1 base, and 9 bases lay in between. In DNA form, the CDR3 reads TGTGCCAGCAGCTTCGGCAGGGCGAACACTGAAGCTTTCTTT. Translated, it gives CASSFGRANTEAFF. Full variable domain (remainder filled in from reference TRBV7-2 and TRBJ1-1): GAGVSQSPSNKVTEKGKDVELRCDPISGHTALYWYRQSLGQGLEFLIYFQGNSAPDKSGLPSDRFSAERTGGSVSTLTIQRTQQEDSAVYLCASSFGRANTEAFFGQGTRLTVV.

This clone has more than one count but fewer than ten. The chain combines TRBV6-2 or TRBV6-3 with TRBJ2-7, with 12 bases matching TRBD1. Trimming cost V 6 bases and J 6 bases; bases outside gene matches: 12. This CDR3 is built from 16 residues. CDR1 is MNHEY, CDR2 SVGEGT, per germline. CDR3 DNA: TGTGCCAGCAGCCCCTGGGGGGGACAGGGGGCTGGCGAGCAGTACTTC. This gives the protein CASSPWGGQGAGEQYF.

The rearrangement joins TRBV5-6 to TRBJ2-5, with D unresolved. Germline values: CDR1 SGHDT, CDR2 YYEEEE. The CDR3 covers 13 residues. V was shortened by 4 bases and J by 3 bases, with 10 bases between the two germline ends. CDR3 protein: CASSRLPKETQYF. CDR3 DNA: TGTGCCAGCAGCCGACTTCCGAAAGAGACCCAGTACTTC.

This clone was detected a few times. V usage is TRBV28 and J usage is TRBJ1-2; D gene uncertain. V shed 6 bases and J shed 8 bases, with 10 bases lying between them. CDR1 MDHEN and CDR2 SYDVKM come from the germline V gene. The CDR3 has 11 amino acids. CDR3 DNA: TGTGCCAGCAGAGCGGCTATCGGCTACACCTTC. The encoded protein is CASRAAIGYTF.

This sequence joins TRBV12-3 or TRBV12-4 and TRBJ1-1, with 7 bases lining up with TRBD1. The CDR3 has 13 residues. Trimming at V came to 7 bases and at J to 1 base, leaving 3 bases not matched to a gene. CDR3 protein: CASTGQANTEAFF. The CDR3 DNA follows: TGTGCCAGCACCGGACAGGCGAACACTGAAGCTTTCTTT.

This CDR3 is CASSPGQGAYEQYF. CDR3 DNA: TGTGCCAGCAGCCCGGGACAGGGGGCCTACGAGCAGTACTTC. The chain combines TRBV6-5 with TRBJ2-7, with TRBD1 identical over 11 bases. The J segment lost 2 bases and the V segment lost 6 bases, leaving 3 bases of the junction unmatched. Looked up from germline, CDR1 is MNHEY and CDR2 is SVGAGI. The CDR3 length is 14 residues.

The chain joins TRBV2 to TRBJ1-4, with 10 nucleotides matching TRBD1. Trimming took 6 bases from V and 6 from J; bases not matched to a gene: 4. The CDR3 spans 14 residues. Germline V gives CDR1 SNHLY, CDR2 FYNNEI. DNA of the CDR3: TGTGCCAGCAGCGCTGGGACAGGGGATGAAAAACTGTTTTTT. This translates into CASSAGTGDEKLFF.